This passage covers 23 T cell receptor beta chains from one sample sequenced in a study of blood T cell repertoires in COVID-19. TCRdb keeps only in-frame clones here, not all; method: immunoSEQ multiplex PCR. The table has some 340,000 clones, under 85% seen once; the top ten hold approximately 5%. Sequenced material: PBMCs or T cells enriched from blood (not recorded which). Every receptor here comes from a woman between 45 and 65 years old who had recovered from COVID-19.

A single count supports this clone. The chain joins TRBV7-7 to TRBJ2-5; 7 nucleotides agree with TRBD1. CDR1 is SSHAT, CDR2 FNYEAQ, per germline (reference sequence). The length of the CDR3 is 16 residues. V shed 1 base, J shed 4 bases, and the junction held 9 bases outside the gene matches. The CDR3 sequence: CASSLGGGGSGETQYF. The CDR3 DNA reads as TGTGCCAGCAGCTTAGGAGGGGGCGGATCAGGAGAGACCCAGTACTTC.

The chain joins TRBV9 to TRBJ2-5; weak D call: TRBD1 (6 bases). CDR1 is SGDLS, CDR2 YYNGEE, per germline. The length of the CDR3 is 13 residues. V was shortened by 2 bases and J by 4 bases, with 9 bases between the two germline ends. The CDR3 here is CASSVIGGETQYF. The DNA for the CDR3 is TGTGCCAGCAGCGTGATAGGGGGAGAGACCCAGTACTTC.

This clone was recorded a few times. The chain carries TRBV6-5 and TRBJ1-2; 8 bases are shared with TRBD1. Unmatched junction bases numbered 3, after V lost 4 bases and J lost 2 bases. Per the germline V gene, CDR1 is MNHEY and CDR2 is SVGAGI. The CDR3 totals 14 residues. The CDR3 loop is CASSSPGGNYGYTF. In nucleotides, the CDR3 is TGTGCCAGCAGTTCACCAGGGGGCAACTATGGCTACACCTTC.

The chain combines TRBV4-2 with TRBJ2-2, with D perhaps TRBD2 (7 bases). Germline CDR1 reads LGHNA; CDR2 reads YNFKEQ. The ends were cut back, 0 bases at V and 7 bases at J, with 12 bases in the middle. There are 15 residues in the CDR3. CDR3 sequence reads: CASSQDSGGNGELFF. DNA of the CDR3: TGTGCCAGCAGCCAAGATTCGGGGGGCAACGGGGAGCTGTTTTTT.

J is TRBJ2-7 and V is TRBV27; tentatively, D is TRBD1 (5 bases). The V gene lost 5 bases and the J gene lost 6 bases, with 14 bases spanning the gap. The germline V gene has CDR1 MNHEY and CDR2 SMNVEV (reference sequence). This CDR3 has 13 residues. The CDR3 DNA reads TGTGCCAGCAGTCCCACAGGAATCGGCGAGCAGTACTTC. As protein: CASSPTGIGEQYF.

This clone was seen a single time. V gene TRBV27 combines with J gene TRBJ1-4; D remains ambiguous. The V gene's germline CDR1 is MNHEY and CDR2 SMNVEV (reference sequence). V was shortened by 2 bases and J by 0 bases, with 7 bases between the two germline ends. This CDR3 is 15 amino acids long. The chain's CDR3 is CASSLISSTNEKLFF. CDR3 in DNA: TGTGCCAGCAGTTTAATTAGCTCAACTAATGAAAAACTGTTTTTT. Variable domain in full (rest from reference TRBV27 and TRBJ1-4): EAQVTQNPRYLITVTGKKLTVTCSQNMNHEYMSWYRQDPGLGLRQIYYSMNVEVTDKGDVPEGYKVSRKEKRNFPLILESPSPNQTSLYFCASSLISSTNEKLFFGSGTQLSVL.

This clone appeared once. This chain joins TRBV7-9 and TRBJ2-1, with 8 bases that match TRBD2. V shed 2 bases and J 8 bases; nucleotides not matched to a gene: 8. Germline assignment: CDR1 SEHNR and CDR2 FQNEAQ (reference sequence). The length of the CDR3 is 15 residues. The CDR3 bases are TGTGCCAGCAGCTTAAGCGGGGGTCAATGGGATGAGCAGTTCTTC. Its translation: CASSLSGGQWDEQFF.

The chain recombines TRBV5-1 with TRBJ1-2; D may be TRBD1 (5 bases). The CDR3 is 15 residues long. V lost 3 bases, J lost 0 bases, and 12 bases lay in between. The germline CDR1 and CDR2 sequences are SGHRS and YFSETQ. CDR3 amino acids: CASSSLGGANYGYTF. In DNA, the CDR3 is TGCGCCAGCAGCTCCCTCGGAGGGGCTAACTATGGCTACACCTTC.

The CDR3 is CASSLTSRGHTEAFF. The CDR3 DNA follows: TGTGCCAGCAGCTTAACGTCTCGAGGGCACACTGAAGCTTTCTTT. The chain combines TRBV7-3 with TRBJ1-1; D uncertain. Germline V gene data show CDR1 as SGHTA and CDR2 as FQGTGA. The CDR3 extends over 15 amino acids. The V gene lost 0 bases and the J gene lost 3 bases, with 11 bases spanning the gap.

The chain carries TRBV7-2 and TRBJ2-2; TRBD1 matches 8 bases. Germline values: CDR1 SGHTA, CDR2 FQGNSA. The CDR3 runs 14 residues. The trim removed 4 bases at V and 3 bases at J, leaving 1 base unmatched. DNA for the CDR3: TGTGCCAGCAGCTGGACAGGGCACACCGGGGAGCTGTTTTTT. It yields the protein CASSWTGHTGELFF. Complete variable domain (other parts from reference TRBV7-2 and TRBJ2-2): GAGVSQSPSNKVTEKGKDVELRCDPISGHTALYWYRQSLGQGLEFLIYFQGNSAPDKSGLPSDRFSAERTGGSVSTLTIQRTQQEDSAVYLCASSWTGHTGELFFGEGSRLTVL.

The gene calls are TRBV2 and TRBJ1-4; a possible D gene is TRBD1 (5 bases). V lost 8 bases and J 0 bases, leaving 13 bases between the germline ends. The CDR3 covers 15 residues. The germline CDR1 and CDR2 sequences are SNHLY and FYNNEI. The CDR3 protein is CASRGGDATNEKLFF. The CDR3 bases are TGTGCCAGCCGAGGAGGGGACGCAACTAATGAAAAACTGTTTTTT.

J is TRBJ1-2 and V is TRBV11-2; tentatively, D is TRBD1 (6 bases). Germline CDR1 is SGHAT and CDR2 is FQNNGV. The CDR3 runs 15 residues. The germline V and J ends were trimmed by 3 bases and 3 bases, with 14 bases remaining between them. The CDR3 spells CASSFEGGVDYGYTF. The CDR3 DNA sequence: TGTGCCAGCAGCTTCGAGGGGGGGGTAGACTATGGCTACACCTTC.

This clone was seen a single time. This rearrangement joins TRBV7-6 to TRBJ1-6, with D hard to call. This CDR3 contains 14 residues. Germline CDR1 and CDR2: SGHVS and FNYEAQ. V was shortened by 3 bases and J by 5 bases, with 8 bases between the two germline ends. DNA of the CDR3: TGTGCCAGCAGCTTCGGCGGCAATAATTCACCCCTCCACTTT. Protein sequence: CASSFGGNNSPLHF. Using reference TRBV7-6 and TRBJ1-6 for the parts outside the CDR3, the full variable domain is GAGVSQSPRYKVTKRGQDVALRCDPISGHVSLYWYRQALGQGPEFLTYFNYEAQQDKSGLPNDRFSAERPEGSISTLTIQRTEQRDSAMYRCASSFGGNNSPLHFGNGTRLTVT.

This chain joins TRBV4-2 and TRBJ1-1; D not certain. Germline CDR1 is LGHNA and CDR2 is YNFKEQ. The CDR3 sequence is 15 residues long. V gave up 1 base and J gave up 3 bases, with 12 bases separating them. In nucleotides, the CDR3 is TGTGCCAGCAGCCAAGTTTTTCAGCGGGACACTGAAGCTTTCTTT. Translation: CASSQVFQRDTEAFF.

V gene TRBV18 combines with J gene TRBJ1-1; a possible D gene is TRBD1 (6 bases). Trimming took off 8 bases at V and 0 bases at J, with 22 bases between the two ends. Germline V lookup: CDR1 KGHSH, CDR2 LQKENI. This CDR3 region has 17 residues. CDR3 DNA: TGTGCCAGCCCGGGCTCAGGGGCCCCCCCAATGAACACTGAAGCTTTCTTT. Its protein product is CASPGSGAPPMNTEAFF. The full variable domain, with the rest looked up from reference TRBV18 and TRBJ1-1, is NAGVMQNPRHLVRRRGQEARLRCSPMKGHSHVYWYRQLPEEGLKFMVYLQKENIIDESGMPKERFSAEFPKEGPSILRIQQVVRGDSAAYFCASPGSGAPPMNTEAFFGQGTRLTVV.

CDR3 residues: CASSPGGGRDTEAFF. The CDR3 DNA follows: TGTGCCAGTAGCCCCGGGGGGGGCCGGGACACTGAAGCTTTCTTT. The chain has TRBV19 and TRBJ1-1; TRBD1 is a possible D gene (6 bases). The CDR3 has 15 amino acids. V lost 6 bases, J lost 3 bases, and 17 bases lay in between. Per germline, CDR1 LNHDA and CDR2 SQIVND (reference sequence).

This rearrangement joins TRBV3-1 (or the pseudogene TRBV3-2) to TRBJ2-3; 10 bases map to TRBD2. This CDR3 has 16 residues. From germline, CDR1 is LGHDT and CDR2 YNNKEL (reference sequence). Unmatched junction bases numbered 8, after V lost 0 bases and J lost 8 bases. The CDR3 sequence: CASSQERLAGVRTQYF. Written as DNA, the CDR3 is TGTGCCAGCAGCCAAGAACGGCTAGCGGGGGTACGTACGCAGTATTTT.

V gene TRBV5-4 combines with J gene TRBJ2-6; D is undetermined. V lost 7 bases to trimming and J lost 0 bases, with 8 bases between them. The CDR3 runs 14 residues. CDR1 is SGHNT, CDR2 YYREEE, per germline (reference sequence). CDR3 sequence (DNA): TGTGCCAGCCAGCGCCCCTCTGGGGCCAACGTCCTGACTTTC. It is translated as CASQRPSGANVLTF.

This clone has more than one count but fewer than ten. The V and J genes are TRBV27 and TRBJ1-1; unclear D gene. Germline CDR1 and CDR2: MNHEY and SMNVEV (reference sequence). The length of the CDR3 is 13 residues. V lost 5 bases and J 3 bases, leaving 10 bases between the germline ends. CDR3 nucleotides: TGTGCCAGCAGTCGAGCTCGTTACACTGAAGCTTTCTTT. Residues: CASSRARYTEAFF.

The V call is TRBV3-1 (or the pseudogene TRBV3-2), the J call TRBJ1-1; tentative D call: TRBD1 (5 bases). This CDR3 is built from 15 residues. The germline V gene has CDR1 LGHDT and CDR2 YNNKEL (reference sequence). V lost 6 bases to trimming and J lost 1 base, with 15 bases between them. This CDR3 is CASSHPVGGNTEAFF. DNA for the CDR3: TGTGCCAGCAGTCATCCTGTGGGGGGGAACACTGAAGCTTTCTTT.

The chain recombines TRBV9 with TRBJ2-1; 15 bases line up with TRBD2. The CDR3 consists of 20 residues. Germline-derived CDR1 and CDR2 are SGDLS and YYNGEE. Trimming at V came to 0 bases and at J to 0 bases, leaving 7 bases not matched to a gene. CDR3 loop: CASSVAGLAGGQSSYNEQFF. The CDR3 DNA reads TGTGCCAGCAGCGTAGCCGGACTAGCGGGAGGGCAGAGCTCCTACAATGAGCAGTTCTTC.

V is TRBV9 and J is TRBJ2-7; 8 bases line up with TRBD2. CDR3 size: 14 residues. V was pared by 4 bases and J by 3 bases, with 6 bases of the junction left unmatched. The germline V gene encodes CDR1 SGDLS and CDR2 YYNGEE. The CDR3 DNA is TGTGCCAGCAGCCGGGAGGGCCGTTTCTACGAGCAGTACTTC. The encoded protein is CASSREGRFYEQYF. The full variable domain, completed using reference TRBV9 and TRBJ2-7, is DSGVTQTPKHLITATGQRVTLRCSPRSGDLSVYWYQQSLDQGLQFLIQYYNGEERAKGNILERFSAQQFPDLHSELNLSSLELGDSALYFCASSREGRFYEQYFGPGTRLTVT.

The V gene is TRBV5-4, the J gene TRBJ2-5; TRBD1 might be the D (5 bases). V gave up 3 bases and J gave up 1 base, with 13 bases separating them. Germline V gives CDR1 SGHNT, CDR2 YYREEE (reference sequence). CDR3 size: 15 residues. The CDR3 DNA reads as TGTGCCAGCAGCTCCCAGACAGCTCCCCAAGAGACCCAGTACTTC. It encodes CASSSQTAPQETQYF.